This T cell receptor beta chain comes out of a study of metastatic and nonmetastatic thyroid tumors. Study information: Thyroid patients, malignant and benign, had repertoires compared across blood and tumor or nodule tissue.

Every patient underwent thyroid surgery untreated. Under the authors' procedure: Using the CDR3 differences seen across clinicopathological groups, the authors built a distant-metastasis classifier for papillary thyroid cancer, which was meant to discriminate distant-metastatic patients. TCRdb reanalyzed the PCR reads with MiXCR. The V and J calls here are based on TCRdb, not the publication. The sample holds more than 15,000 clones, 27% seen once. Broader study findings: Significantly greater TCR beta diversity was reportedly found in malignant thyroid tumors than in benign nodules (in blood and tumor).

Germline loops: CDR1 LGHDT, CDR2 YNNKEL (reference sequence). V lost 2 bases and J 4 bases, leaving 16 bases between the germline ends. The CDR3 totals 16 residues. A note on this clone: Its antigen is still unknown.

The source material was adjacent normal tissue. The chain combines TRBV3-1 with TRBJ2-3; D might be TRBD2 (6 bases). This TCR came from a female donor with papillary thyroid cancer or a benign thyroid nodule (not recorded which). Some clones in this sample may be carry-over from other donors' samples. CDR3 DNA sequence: TGTGCCAGCAGCCAACCCCTTGGCGGGACGTCAGATACGCAGTATTTT. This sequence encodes CASSQPLGGTSDTQYF.